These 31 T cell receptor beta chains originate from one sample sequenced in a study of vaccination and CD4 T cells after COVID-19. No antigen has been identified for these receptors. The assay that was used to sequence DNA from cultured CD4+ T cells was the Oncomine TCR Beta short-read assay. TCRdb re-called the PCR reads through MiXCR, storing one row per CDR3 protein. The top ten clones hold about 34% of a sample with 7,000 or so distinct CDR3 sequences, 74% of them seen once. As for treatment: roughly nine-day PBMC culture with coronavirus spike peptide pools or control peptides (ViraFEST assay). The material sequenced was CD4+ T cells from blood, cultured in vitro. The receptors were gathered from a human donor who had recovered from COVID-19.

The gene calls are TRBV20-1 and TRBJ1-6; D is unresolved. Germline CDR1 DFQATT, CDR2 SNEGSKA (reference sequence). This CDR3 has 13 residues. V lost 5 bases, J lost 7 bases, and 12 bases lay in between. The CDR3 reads CSASLGTNSPLHF. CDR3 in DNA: TGCAGTGCTTCTCTTGGAACAAATTCACCCCTCCACTTT.

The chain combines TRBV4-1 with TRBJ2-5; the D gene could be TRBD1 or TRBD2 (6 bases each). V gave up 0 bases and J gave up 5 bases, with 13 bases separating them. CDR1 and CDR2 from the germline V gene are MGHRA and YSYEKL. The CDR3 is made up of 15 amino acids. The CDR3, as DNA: TGCGCCAGCAGCCAAGACGGAACAGGGAGGGAGACCCAGTACTTC. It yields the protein CASSQDGTGRETQYF.

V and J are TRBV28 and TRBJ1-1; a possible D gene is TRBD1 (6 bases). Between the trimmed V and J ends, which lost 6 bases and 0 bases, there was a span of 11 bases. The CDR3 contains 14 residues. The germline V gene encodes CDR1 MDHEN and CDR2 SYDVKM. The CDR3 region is CASRGGQMNTEAFF. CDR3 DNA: TGTGCCAGCAGGGGGGGACAAATGAACACTGAAGCTTTCTTT.

This chain's CDR3 is CASSGAGVSPLHF. CDR3 nucleotide sequence: TGTGCCAGCAGTGGGGCGGGAGTATCACCCCTCCACTTT. The chain recombines TRBV6-2 or TRBV6-3 with TRBJ1-6; perhaps TRBD1 as D (5 bases). The CDR3 loop spans 13 amino acids. Germline CDR1 MNHEY, CDR2 SVGEGT. V was clipped by 5 bases and J by 10 bases, with 12 bases between them.

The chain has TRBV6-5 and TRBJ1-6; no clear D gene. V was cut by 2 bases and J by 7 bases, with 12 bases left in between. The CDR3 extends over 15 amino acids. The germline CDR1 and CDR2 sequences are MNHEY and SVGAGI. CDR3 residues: CASSYGGLSNSPLHF. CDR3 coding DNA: TGTGCCAGCAGTTACGGCGGACTCTCCAATTCACCCCTCCACTTT.

DNA of the CDR3: TGTGCCAGCAGCCCAGGGACAGGGGTTTACACCGGGGAGCTGTTTTTT. Its translation is CASSPGTGVYTGELFF. The chain recombines TRBV11-3 with TRBJ2-2; TRBD1 matches 10 bases. The CDR3 covers 16 residues. The V gene end was trimmed by 5 bases and the J gene end by 3 bases; junction bases not matched to a gene: 6. Germline V gene sequence: CDR1 SGHNT, CDR2 YENEEA.

In nucleotides, the CDR3 is TGTGCCAGCAGTTTATCGGCGGGCTTCTATGGCTACACCTTC. Amino acid sequence: CASSLSAGFYGYTF. The chain has TRBV27 and TRBJ1-2; the D is unclear. The V end was cut by 0 bases, the J end by 4 bases, with 9 bases between. The germline V gene encodes CDR1 MNHEY and CDR2 SMNVEV (reference sequence). The CDR3 spans 14 residues.

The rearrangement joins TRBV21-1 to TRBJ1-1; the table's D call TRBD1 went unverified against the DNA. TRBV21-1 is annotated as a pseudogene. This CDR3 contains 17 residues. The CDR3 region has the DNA TGTGCCAGCAGCAAAGGGTACAGGGTAAAGTGGGGCACTGAAGCTTTCTTT. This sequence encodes CASSKGYRVKWGTEAFF.

The CDR3 loop is CASSKLQTRATNEKLFF. CDR3 nucleotides: TGTGCCAGCAGCAAGTTACAGACCCGAGCAACTAATGAAAAACTGTTTTTT. The V call is TRBV21-1, the J call TRBJ1-4. TRBV21-1 is annotated as a pseudogene. The CDR3 is 17 amino acids.

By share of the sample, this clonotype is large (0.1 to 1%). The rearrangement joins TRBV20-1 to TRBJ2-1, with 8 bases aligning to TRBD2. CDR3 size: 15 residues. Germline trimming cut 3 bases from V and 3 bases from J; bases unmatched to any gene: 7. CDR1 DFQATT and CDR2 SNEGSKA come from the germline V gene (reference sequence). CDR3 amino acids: CSARPGLDFYNEQFF. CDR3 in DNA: TGCAGTGCTAGGCCGGGACTAGATTTCTACAATGAGCAGTTCTTC.

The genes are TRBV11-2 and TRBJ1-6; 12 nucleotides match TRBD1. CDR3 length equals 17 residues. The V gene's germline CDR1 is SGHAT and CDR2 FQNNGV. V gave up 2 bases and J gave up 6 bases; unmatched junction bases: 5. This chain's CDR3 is CASSLRGQGAANSPLHF. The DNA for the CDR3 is TGTGCCAGCAGCTTAAGGGGACAGGGGGCGGCTAATTCACCCCTCCACTTT.

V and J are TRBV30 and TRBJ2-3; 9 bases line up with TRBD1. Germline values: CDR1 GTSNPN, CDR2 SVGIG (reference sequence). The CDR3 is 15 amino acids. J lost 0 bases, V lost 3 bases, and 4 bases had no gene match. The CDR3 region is CAWRGDRVSTDTQYF. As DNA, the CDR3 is TGTGCCTGGAGAGGGGACAGGGTCAGCACAGATACGCAGTATTTT.

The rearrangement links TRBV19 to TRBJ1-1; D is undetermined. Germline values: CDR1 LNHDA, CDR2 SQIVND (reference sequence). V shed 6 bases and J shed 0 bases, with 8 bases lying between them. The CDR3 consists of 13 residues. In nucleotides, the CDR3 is TGTGCCAGTAGGTCCACAGTGAACACTGAAGCTTTCTTT. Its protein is CASRSTVNTEAFF.

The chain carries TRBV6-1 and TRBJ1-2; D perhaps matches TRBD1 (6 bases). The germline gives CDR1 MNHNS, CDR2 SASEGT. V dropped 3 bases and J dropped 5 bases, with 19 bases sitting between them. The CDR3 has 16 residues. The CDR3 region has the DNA TGTGCCAGCAGTGAGGCAAATTCCGGGACACGTTATGGCTACACCTTC. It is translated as CASSEANSGTRYGYTF.

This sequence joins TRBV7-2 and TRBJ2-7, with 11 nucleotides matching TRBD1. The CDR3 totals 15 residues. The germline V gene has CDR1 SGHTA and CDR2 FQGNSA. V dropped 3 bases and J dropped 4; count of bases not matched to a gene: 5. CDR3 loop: CASSFAGQGAYEQYF. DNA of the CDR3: TGTGCCAGCAGCTTCGCTGGACAGGGGGCATACGAGCAGTACTTC.

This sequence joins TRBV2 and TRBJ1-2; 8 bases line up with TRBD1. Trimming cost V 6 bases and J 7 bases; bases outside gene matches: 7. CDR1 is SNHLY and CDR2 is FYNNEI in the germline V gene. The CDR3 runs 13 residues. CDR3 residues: CASRAGGPGGYTF. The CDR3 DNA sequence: TGTGCCAGCAGGGCAGGGGGCCCGGGTGGCTACACCTTC.

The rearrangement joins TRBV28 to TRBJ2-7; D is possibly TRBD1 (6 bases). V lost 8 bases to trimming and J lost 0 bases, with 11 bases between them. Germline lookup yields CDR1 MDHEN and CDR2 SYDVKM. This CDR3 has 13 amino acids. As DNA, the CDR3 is TGTGCCAGCGGTAAGGGGGACTCCTACGAGCAGTACTTC. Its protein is CASGKGDSYEQYF.

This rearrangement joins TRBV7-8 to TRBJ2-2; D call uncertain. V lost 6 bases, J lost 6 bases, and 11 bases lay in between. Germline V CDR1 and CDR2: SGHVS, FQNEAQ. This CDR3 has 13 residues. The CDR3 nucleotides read TGTGCCAGCAGACCTAGGGTTCCCGGGGAGCTGTTTTTT. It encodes CASRPRVPGELFF.

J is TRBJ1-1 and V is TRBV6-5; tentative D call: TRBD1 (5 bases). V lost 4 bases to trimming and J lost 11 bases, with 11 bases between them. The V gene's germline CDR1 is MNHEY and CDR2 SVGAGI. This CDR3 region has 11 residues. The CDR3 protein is CASSFQGRAFF. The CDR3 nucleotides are TGTGCCAGCAGTTTTCAGGGAAGGGCTTTCTTT.

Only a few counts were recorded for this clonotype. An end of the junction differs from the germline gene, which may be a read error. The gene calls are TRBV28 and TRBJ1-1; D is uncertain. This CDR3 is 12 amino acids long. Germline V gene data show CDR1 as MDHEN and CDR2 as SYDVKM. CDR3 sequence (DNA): TGTGCCAGCAGTTTAAGCCAGAGCCTTGTAGTATTT. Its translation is CASSLSQSLVVF.

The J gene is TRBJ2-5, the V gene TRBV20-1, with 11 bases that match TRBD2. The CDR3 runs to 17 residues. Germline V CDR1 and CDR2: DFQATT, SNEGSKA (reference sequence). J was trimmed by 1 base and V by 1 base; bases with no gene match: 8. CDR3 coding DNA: TGCAGTGCTAGAGTTGCGGCTAGCGGGGGGTCCCAAGAGACCCAGTACTTC. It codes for CSARVAASGGSQETQYF.

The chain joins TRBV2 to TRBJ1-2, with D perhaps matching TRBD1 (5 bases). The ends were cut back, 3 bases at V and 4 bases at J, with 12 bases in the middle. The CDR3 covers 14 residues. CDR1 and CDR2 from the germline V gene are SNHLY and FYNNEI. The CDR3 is CASSDQGGGYGYTF. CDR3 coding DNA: TGTGCCAGCAGTGACCAGGGTGGAGGCTATGGCTACACCTTC.

The DNA of the CDR3 is TGCGCCAGCAGTGAGTCACCCAGCGGGGATACGCAGTATTTT. As protein: CASSESPSGDTQYF. The chain carries TRBV10-1 and TRBJ2-3, with D perhaps TRBD2 (6 bases). The ends were cut back, 0 bases at V and 6 bases at J, with 10 bases in the middle. The CDR3 sequence is 14 residues long. CDR1 is WNHNN and CDR2 is SYGVQD in the germline V gene (reference sequence).

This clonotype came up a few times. DNA of the CDR3: TGTGCCAGCAGTCCAAACCCCGGACGGACCTATGGCTACACCTTC. This gives the protein CASSPNPGRTYGYTF. The chain is built from TRBV27 and TRBJ1-2; D is unresolved. Germline values: CDR1 MNHEY, CDR2 SMNVEV (reference sequence). Trimming took off 5 bases at V and 4 bases at J, with 17 bases between the two ends. The CDR3 extends over 15 amino acids.

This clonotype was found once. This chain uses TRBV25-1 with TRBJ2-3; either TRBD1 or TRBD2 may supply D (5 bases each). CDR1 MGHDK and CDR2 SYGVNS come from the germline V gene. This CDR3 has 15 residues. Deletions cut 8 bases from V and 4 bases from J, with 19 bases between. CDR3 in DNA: TGTGCCAGCCAAGAAGAGGGGTTATATCCAGATACGCAGTATTTT. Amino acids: CASQEEGLYPDTQYF.

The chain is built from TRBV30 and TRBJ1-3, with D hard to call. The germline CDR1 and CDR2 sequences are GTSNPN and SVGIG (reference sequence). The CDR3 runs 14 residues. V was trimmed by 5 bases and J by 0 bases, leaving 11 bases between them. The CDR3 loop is CAWRAAASGNTIYF. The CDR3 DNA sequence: TGTGCCTGGCGCGCGGCAGCCTCTGGAAACACCATATATTTT.

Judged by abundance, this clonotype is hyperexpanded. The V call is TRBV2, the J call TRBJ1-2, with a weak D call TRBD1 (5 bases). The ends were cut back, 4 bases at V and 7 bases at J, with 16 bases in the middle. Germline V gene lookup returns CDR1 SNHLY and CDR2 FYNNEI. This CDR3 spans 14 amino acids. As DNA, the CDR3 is TGTGCCAGCAGTGCAGAGAAGGGACGCTCTGGCTACACCTTC. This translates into CASSAEKGRSGYTF.

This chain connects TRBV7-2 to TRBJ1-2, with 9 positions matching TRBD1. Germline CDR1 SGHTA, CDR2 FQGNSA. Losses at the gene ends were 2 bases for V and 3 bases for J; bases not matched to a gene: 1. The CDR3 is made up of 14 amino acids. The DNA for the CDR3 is TGTGCCAGCAGCTTAACAGGGGGCGACTATGGCTACACCTTC. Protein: CASSLTGGDYGYTF.

CDR3 in DNA: TGCAGTCCCAGTCGGGACCCCTTCTACGAGCAGTACTTC. Its protein product is CSPSRDPFYEQYF. The chain links TRBV20-1 to TRBJ2-7; D possibly matches TRBD1 or TRBD2 (5 bases each). The germline CDR1 and CDR2 sequences are DFQATT and SNEGSKA (reference sequence). V lost 8 bases and J lost 3, with 17 bases in between. CDR3 length: 13 residues.

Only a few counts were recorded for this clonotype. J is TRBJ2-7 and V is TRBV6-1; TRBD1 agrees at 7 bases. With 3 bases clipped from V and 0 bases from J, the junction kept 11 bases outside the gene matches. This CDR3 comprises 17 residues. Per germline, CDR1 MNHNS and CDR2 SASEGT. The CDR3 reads CASSDPTWTGTSYEQYF. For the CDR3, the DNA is TGTGCCAGCAGTGACCCGACCTGGACAGGTACCTCCTACGAGCAGTACTTC.

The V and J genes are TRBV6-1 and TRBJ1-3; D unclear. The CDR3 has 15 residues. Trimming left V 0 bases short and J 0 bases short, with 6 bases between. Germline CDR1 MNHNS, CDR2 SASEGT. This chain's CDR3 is CASSEAHHSGNTIYF. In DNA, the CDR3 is TGTGCCAGCAGTGAAGCTCACCACTCTGGAAACACCATATATTTT.